This is a list of T cell receptor beta chains from one sample in a study of cytomegalovirus exposure and HLA in healthy donors. Sequenced by immunoSEQ multiplex PCR; TCRdb stores in-frame clones only, minus some. The sample includes about 120,000 clones, 77% of them seen just once. Material: PBMCs. Receptor source: a human donor in good health. Both conserved end residues are part of each CDR3. D genes are given only for firm matches. Part of the rows lack a size; the others show once, few, many or a class for expanded clones.

TRBV19	16	-	TRBD2	TRBJ2-1	TGTGCCAGTAGTAAAGGTGATAGCGGGGGACTTTATGAGCAGTTCTTC	CASSKGDSGGLYEQFF
TRBV4-1	17	few	TRBD2	TRBJ2-3	TGCGCCAGCAGCCAAGATTTTGCGGGAGGGCCTTCAGATACGCAGTATTTT	CASSQDFAGGPSDTQYF
TRBV5-1	14	-	TRBD1	TRBJ2-5	TGCGCCAGCAGCTCCCAGGGGGCTCAGGGGACCCAGTACTTC	CASSSQGAQGTQYF
TRBV13	14	-	-	TRBJ1-4	TGTGCCAGCAGCTTCAGGGCCCCGGATGAAAAACTGTTTTTT	CASSFRAPDEKLFF
TRBV28	17	-	-	TRBJ2-1	TGTGCCAGCAGTCCCGCCGGACAGCCCAGCTCCTACAATGAGCAGTTCTTC	CASSPAGQPSSYNEQFF
TRBV5-1	17	once	TRBD2	TRBJ2-7	TGCGCCAGCAGCTTGGCGGGGCTAGCGGGACCCCAAAACGAGCAGTACTTC	CASSLAGLAGPQNEQYF
TRBV10-3	20	few	-	TRBJ2-1	TGTGCCATCAGCCCCACCGGGACACAGAACCGAGGTGGCGGGAGTAATGAGCAGTTCTTC	CAISPTGTQNRGGGSNEQFF
TRBV5-4	19	-	-	TRBJ1-1	TGTGCCAGCAGCTTTTACCTTGGCCGAACAGGCGACCTGAACACTGAAGCTTTCTTT	CASSFYLGRTGDLNTEAFF
TRBV6-6	15	-	-	TRBJ2-5	TGTGCCAGCAGCCCCGCCGGCGGGGTCCAAGAGACCCAGTACTTC	CASSPAGGVQETQYF
TRBV2	15	-	TRBD2	TRBJ2-7	TGTGCCAGCAGTTATCGACTAGCGGTCTCCTACGAGCAGTACTTC	CASSYRLAVSYEQYF
TRBV28	12	once	-	TRBJ2-3	TGTGCCAGCACTAACCCCGCAGGTACGCAGTATTTT	CASTNPAGTQYF
TRBV19	14	-	-	TRBJ1-2	TGTGCCAGTAGTACACGGAGGACCTCTGATGGCTACACCTTC	CASSTRRTSDGYTF
TRBV18	16	-	-	TRBJ2-3	TGTGCCAGCTCACCACTAGCCCAGTTCAACCCAGATACGCAGTATTTT	CASSPLAQFNPDTQYF
TRBV5-1	13	-	-	TRBJ1-1	TGCGCCAGCAGCTTGTCAGTGAACACTGAAGCTTTCTTT	CASSLSVNTEAFF
TRBV19	16	-	-	TRBJ2-7	TGTGCCAGTAGTCCCCTCGTGGCAGGAAGCTCCTACGAGCAGTACTTC	CASSPLVAGSSYEQYF
TRBV6-5	14	few	-	TRBJ2-5	TGTGCCAGCAGTCCCTCGGGAGTTCAAGAGACCCAGTACTTC	CASSPSGVQETQYF
TRBV27	14	-	-	TRBJ2-7	TGTGCCAGCAGTTTACGGAGGGTATCCTACGAGCAGTACTTC	CASSLRRVSYEQYF
TRBV5-1	14	once	-	TRBJ2-7	TGCGCCAGCAGCTGGGGGGACGTCACCTACGAGCAGTACTTC	CASSWGDVTYEQYF
TRBV15	14	-	TRBD1	TRBJ2-7	TGTGCCACCAGCTACCGGACAGGGGCCTACGAGCAGTACTTC	CATSYRTGAYEQYF
TRBV27	14	few	TRBD2	TRBJ2-1	TGTGCCAGCAGTTCTAGCGGCGCCTACAATGAGCAGTTCTTC	CASSSSGAYNEQFF
TRBV27	16	-	-	TRBJ1-1	TGTGCCAGCAGCCTCGACTACGGCAGGGGTACGACTGAAGCTTTCTTT	CASSLDYGRGTTEAFF
TRBV28	14	once	-	TRBJ1-5	TGTGCCAGCAGCCTACAGGGCTTCGGTCAGCCCCAGCATTTT	CASSLQGFGQPQHF
TRBV2	15	few	TRBD1	TRBJ1-5	TGTGCCAGCCGACGAGACAGGGGTGGCAATCAGCCCCAGCATTTT	CASRRDRGGNQPQHF
TRBV4-2	15	-	TRBD1	TRBJ2-5	TGTGCCAGCAGCCATAAGACAGGGGGCTTGGAGACCCAGTACTTC	CASSHKTGGLETQYF
TRBV5-8	15	-	TRBD2	TRBJ2-7	TGTGCCAGCAGCTTGGGCGTCCAGCGGGACGGGGAGCAGTACTTC	CASSLGVQRDGEQYF
TRBV5-1	15	-	TRBD2	TRBJ2-2	TGCGCCAGCAGCCGACTGGCGGGAGCCGCCGGGGAGCTGTTTTTT	CASSRLAGAAGELFF
TRBV7-9	16	-	-	TRBJ2-1	TGTGCCAGCAGCTTAGGACAGATAGCCTCCTACAATGAGCAGTTCTTC	CASSLGQIASYNEQFF
TRBV19	14	-	-	TRBJ2-1	TGTGCCAGTAGTATAGGCGGGAAGGGGAATGAGCAATTCTTC	CASSIGGKGNEQFF
TRBV4-2	16	-	TRBD1	TRBJ1-3	TGTGCCAGCAGCCGGGGACAGCTGAGCTCTGGAAACACCATATATTTT	CASSRGQLSSGNTIYF
TRBV18	20	-	-	TRBJ2-6	TGTGCCAGCTCACCAATTAACCAGCGGGCCGCATCGGCGGGGGCCAACGTCCTGACTTTC	CASSPINQRAASAGANVLTF
TRBV6-5	15	-	TRBD1	TRBJ2-7	TGTGCCAGCAGTTACTCGGGCAGGGGGAACTACGAGCAGTACTTC	CASSYSGRGNYEQYF
TRBV19	15	-	TRBD1	TRBJ2-3	TGTGCCAGTAGTCCTAACAGGGGGCGGGCAGATACGCAGTATTTT	CASSPNRGRADTQYF
TRBV7-6	15	-	-	TRBJ1-1	TGTGCCAGCAGCTGGGGCAGGAACATGAACACTGAAGCTTTCTTT	CASSWGRNMNTEAFF
TRBV5-1	15	once	TRBD2	TRBJ2-1	TGCGCCAGCAGCGAGACTAGCGGGAGGAGTGGTGAGCAGTTCTTC	CASSETSGRSGEQFF
TRBV7-9	15	few	-	TRBJ1-1	TGTTCCAGCAGCTTAGCCGGACAGAAACGTCTGGGAGCTTTCTTT	CSSSLAGQKRLGAFF
TRBV12-5	15	-	TRBD2	TRBJ2-1	TGTGCTAGTGGTCCCGGACTAGCGGTCTACAATGAGCAGTTCTTC	CASGPGLAVYNEQFF
TRBV5-1	14	-	TRBD1	TRBJ1-1	TGCGCCAGCAGCCTAACCGGGACAGCTATGGAAGCTTTCTTT	CASSLTGTAMEAFF
TRBV5-1	14	-	TRBD2	TRBJ2-3	TGCGCCAGCAGCTTTAGCGGGGGCACAGATACGCAGTATTTT	CASSFSGGTDTQYF
TRBV6-1	15	-	TRBD1	TRBJ1-5	TGTGCCAGCAGTTCGGACAGGGGAAGCAATCAGCCCCAGCATTTT	CASSSDRGSNQPQHF
TRBV19	14	few	-	TRBJ1-4	TGTGCCAGTAGTATCAGGGGTGGGAATGAAAAACTGTTTTTT	CASSIRGGNEKLFF
TRBV6-1	15	-	TRBD1	TRBJ1-5	TGTGCCAGCAGCCCCCAGGGGGCGAGCAATCAGCCCCAGCATTTT	CASSPQGASNQPQHF
TRBV13	15	-	-	TRBJ2-1	TGTGCCAGCAGCTGGTCGGGACAGCGGGAGAATGAGCAGTTCTTC	CASSWSGQRENEQFF
TRBV29-1	16	few	TRBD2	TRBJ2-7	TGCAGCGTGGCCGGGGGGGCGCGGGAGTTTACCTACGAGCAGTACTTC	CSVAGGAREFTYEQYF
TRBV4-1	17	-	TRBD2	TRBJ2-2	TGCGCCAGCAGCCTATCCATAGCGGGAGCGGGCACCGGGGAGCTGTTTTTT	CASSLSIAGAGTGELFF
TRBV5-1	20	-	TRBD1	TRBJ1-6	TGCGCCAGCAGCTTGGCCTGGACAGGCCGCTCAAGCTCCTATAATTCACCCCTCCACTTT	CASSLAWTGRSSSYNSPLHF